The rows below give T cell receptor beta chains drawn from one sample of a study of neurological immune-mediated disorders. TCRdb re-analysed the 5' RACE reads in MiXCR, keeping a single row per CDR3 protein. The repertoire includes about 70,000 distinct CDR3 sequences, 2.5% to 3.5% of them detected once, and about 5.5% sits in the top ten. The sample comprised PBMCs. The receptors come from a woman between 45 and 60 years old with multiple sclerosis. CDR3s include the opening cysteine and the closing phenylalanine or tryptophan. Fields, in order: J gene, D gene, clone size, V gene, CDR3 protein, CDR3 DNA. A D gene is named only where the DNA matches it firmly. Not every row has a clone size; where given, it reads once, few, many or a size class.

TRBJ1-1	-	many	TRBV3-1	CASSQFGQNTEAFF	TGTGCCAGCAGCCAGTTCGGACAGAACACTGAAGCTTTCTTT
TRBJ1-5	TRBD1	many	TRBV5-1	CASSQGTGGNQPQHF	TGCGCCAGCAGCCAGGGGACAGGGGGCAATCAGCCCCAGCATTTT
TRBJ1-2	-	many	TRBV28	CGGYGYTF	TGTGGGGGCTATGGCTACACCTTC
TRBJ1-2	-	many	TRBV7-2	CASSLGPIYGYTF	TGTGCCAGCAGCTTAGGCCCGATATATGGCTACACCTTC
TRBJ2-7	TRBD2	many	TRBV14	CASSPSGGYEQYF	TGTGCCAGCAGCCCTAGCGGCGGCTACGAGCAGTACTTC
TRBJ2-1	-	many	TRBV20-1	CSARMLGGSYNEQFF	TGCAGTGCTAGGATGTTGGGAGGATCCTACAATGAGCAGTTCTTC
TRBJ1-5	-	many	TRBV10-2	CASSESGPNQPQHF	TGCGCCAGCAGTGAGTCGGGGCCGAATCAGCCCCAGCATTTT
TRBJ1-5	-	many	TRBV15	CATSRELDPGSNQPQHF	TGTGCCACCAGCAGAGAGCTGGACCCTGGGAGCAATCAGCCCCAGCATTTT
TRBJ1-6	-	-	TRBV20-1	CSPKGQTNSPLNF	TGCAGTCCCAAAGGACAGACGAATTCACCCCTCAACTTT
TRBJ1-2	-	many	TRBV29-1	CSVGGGRANYGYTF	TGCAGCGTTGGAGGGGGTCGGGCTAACTATGGCTACACCTTC
TRBJ2-2	-	many	TRBV5-1	CASSPTGAGELFF	TGCGCCAGCAGCCCCACGGGGGCCGGGGAGCTGTTTTTT